Listed below are T cell receptor beta chains from one sample, sequenced in a study of HIV-infected patients and healthy controls. TCRdb recomputed calls from the 5' RACE reads with MiXCR, one row per CDR3 protein. The sample consists of about 67,000 distinct CDR3 sequences, roughly 16% of them appearing once. The sequenced sample consisted of CD4+ T cells from blood. The receptors were gathered from a human donor in good health. Both conserved end residues are part of each CDR3. The order of the fields is V gene, clone size, J gene, D gene, CDR3 DNA, CDR3 protein. The D gene is left open where the match is weak. Size tells how often a clone was seen (once, few, many) or the class of an expanded clone, and some rows leave it out.

TRBV16,many,TRBJ2-4,NA,TGTGCCAGCAGCCCCGTCGGAGGGACTGTAAACATTCAGTACTTC,CASSPVGGTVNIQYF
TRBV6-2/TRBV6-3,NA,TRBJ2-7,NA,TGTGCCAGCAGTTACTCGGGCCACGAGCAGTACTTC,CASSYSGHEQYF
TRBV29-1,many,TRBJ2-3,NA,TGCAGCTCCTCTGAATCCCAGAACACAGATACGCAGTATTTT,CSSSESQNTDTQYF
TRBV6-2/TRBV6-3,many,TRBJ2-4,TRBD2,TGTGCCAGCAGTTACTCGATTAGCGGGAGGGCCGCGGCCAAAAACATTCAGTACTTC,CASSYSISGRAAAKNIQYF
TRBV18,NA,TRBJ1-3,NA,TGTGCCAGCTCACCAGCGAGCTCTGGAAACACCATATATTTT,CASSPASSGNTIYF
TRBV20-1,NA,TRBJ2-3,NA,TGCAGTGCTAGAGAAGTTTGGGGTGGGACAGATACGCAGTATTTT,CSAREVWGGTDTQYF
TRBV6-5,NA,TRBJ2-5,TRBD2,TGTGCCAGCAGTTACCGGGGACTACAGCAGGGGACCCAGTACTTC,CASSYRGLQQGTQYF
TRBV6-2/TRBV6-3,NA,TRBJ1-1,NA,TGTGCCAGCAGTCCCCCAAGGTGGCACTCGTCTTACACTGAAGCTTTCTTT,CASSPPRWHSSYTEAFF
TRBV6-1,few,TRBJ2-5,TRBD2,TGTGCCAGCAGTGCACTAGCGGGGAGGGAGACCCAGTACTTC,CASSALAGRETQYF
TRBV27,NA,TRBJ1-1,TRBD1,TGTGCCAGCAGTTCCGGACAGGGGGCTATGCGAAACACTGAAGCTTTCTTT,CASSSGQGAMRNTEAFF
TRBV7-9,few,TRBJ1-3,NA,TGTGCCAGCAGCGGACAGCTATCCTCTGGAAACACCATATATTTT,CASSGQLSSGNTIYF
TRBV12-3/TRBV12-4,many,TRBJ2-5,NA,TGTGCCAGCAGTTTAGCCCTAGGTACCCTCCAAGAGACCCAGTACTTC,CASSLALGTLQETQYF
TRBV25-1,NA,TRBJ1-1,NA,TGTGCCAGCAGTGATCGGGCCCTTCGTCCCACTGAAGCTTTCTTT,CASSDRALRPTEAFF
TRBV18,few,TRBJ2-2,NA,TGTGCCAGCTCACCCCGCGGAGTCCAGGTGCAGACCGGGGAGCTGTTTTTT,CASSPRGVQVQTGELFF
TRBV2,NA,TRBJ1-1,NA,TGTGCCAGCAGTTTGTGGAGGGACACTGAAGCTTTCTTT,CASSLWRDTEAFF
TRBV27,few,TRBJ2-2,TRBD1,TGTGCCAGCTCGCCCCTGGGGACAGGGGCCGCCGGGGAGCTGTTTTTT,CASSPLGTGAAGELFF
TRBV19,few,TRBJ1-3,NA,TGTGCCAGTAATCCGAGCTCTGGAAACACCATATATTTT,CASNPSSGNTIYF
TRBV7-3,few,TRBJ2-1,TRBD1,TGTGCCAGCAGCCTCGGACAGGGGGCTTACAATGAGCAGTTCTTC,CASSLGQGAYNEQFF
TRBV20-1,NA,TRBJ2-5,TRBD2,TGCAGTGCTGACCGGGACGGGGGGTCAGAGACCCAGTACTTC,CSADRDGGSETQYF
TRBV18,NA,TRBJ1-1,NA,TGTGCCAGCTCACCGACGGGCAATGAGGGCACTGAAGCTTTCTTT,CASSPTGNEGTEAFF
TRBV5-4,NA,TRBJ1-2,NA,TGTGCCAGCAGCTTAGACAGATCCTATGGCTACACCTTC,CASSLDRSYGYTF
TRBV12-3/TRBV12-4,many,TRBJ1-1,TRBD1,TGTGCCAGCAGCCAAGGGACAGGGGGCAGCACTGAAGCTTTCTTT,CASSQGTGGSTEAFF
TRBV7-9,few,TRBJ2-1,TRBD2,TGTGCCAGCAGCCATCGTGAACTAGCGGGCGTCAGTGAGCAGTTCTTC,CASSHRELAGVSEQFF
TRBV4-1,NA,TRBJ1-1,NA,TGCGCCAGCAGCCTCAGTTTGGGTGAAGCTTTCTTT,CASSLSLGEAFF
TRBV7-2,NA,TRBJ2-3,NA,TGTGCCAGCAGCTTAGTGAGAGGGCACACAGATACGCAGTATTTT,CASSLVRGHTDTQYF